This T cell receptor (beta chain) is from a study of cytomegalovirus exposure and HLA in healthy donors. This clone appeared a single time. Antigen: not known. Findings and caveats of the study: Several top significant clusters appeared, in a later analysis, to be linked to common viral pathogens. The sole available immune exposure information was CMV serostatus. The investigators catalogued 160 or so TCR beta chains as cytomegalovirus-associated. An analysis done earlier found most TCR beta V segments productive about 87% or about 30% of the time.

J was trimmed by 1 base and V by 1 base; bases with no gene match: 4. Germline-derived CDR1 and CDR2 are SGHAT and FQNNGV. The CDR3 length is 15 residues. PCR primers comprised 60 Vbeta and 13 Jbeta primers. Measured with immunoSEQ multiplex PCR; TCRdb has only the in-frame clones, and not every one. Among 95,000 to 150,000 clones listed, more than 60% were seen once. The chain uses TRBV11-2 and TRBJ2-7; 7 bases fit TRBD2. This receptor was identified in a man aged 18 to 35 in good health and CMV-seronegative. Sequences were obtained from PBMCs. The CDR3 reads CASSLGGGGSYEQYF. The CDR3 DNA reads TGTGCCAGCAGCTTAGGAGGCGGGGGATCCTACGAGCAGTACTTC.